The 16 T cell receptor beta chains reported below all come from one sample, sequenced in a study of T-cell reconstitution after alpha-beta-depleted transplantation in children. For TCRbeta, the library was prepared with unique molecular identifiers. TCRdb called the PCR reads again in MiXCR, with one record for every CDR3 protein. Seen here are some 530,000 distinct CDR3 sequences, roughly an eighth observed once, and the top ten hold around 6.1%. Material: PBMCs from the stem cell graft donor, obtained from the stem cell graft. Every receptor here comes from a human donor who donated a stem cell graft to a child with combined immunodeficiency.

The table lists this clonotype with a count of one. The chain couples TRBV6-4 to TRBJ2-3; D gene ambiguous. This CDR3 is 13 amino acids long. Germline V gives CDR1 MRHNA, CDR2 SNTAGT. The V and J ends lost 7 bases and 0 bases respectively, with 8 bases between them. The CDR3, as DNA: TGTGCCAGCAAGCCGTTTAGCACAGATACGCAGTATTTT. Its protein is CASKPFSTDTQYF.

This clonotype came up many times. The chain uses TRBV5-5 and TRBJ2-7; D is possibly TRBD1 or TRBD2 (6 bases each). The germline CDR1 and CDR2 sequences are SGHKS and YYEKEE (reference sequence). V lost 3 bases, J lost 2 bases, and 18 bases lay in between. This CDR3 spans 16 amino acids. CDR3 nucleotide sequence: TGTGCCAGCAGCTGGGGGGTCCAGGGGAACCCCTACGAGCAGTACTTC. Its translation: CASSWGVQGNPYEQYF. Complete variable domain (other parts from reference TRBV5-5 and TRBJ2-7): DAGVTQSPTHLIKTRGQQVTLRCSPISGHKSVSWYQQVLGQGPQFIFQYYEKEERGRGNFPDRFSARQFPNYSSELNVNALLLGDSALYLCASSWGVQGNPYEQYFGPGTRLTVT.

CDR3 coding DNA: TGCGCCAGCAGCTTGGAGGTCCGCGGGAGCTCCTACAATGAGCAGTTCTTC. This translates into CASSLEVRGSSYNEQFF. V usage is TRBV5-1 and J usage is TRBJ2-1; 7 bases line up with TRBD2. CDR3 length: 17 amino acids. CDR1 is SGHRS, CDR2 YFSETQ, per germline. V was pared by 0 bases and J by 0 bases, with 6 bases of the junction left unmatched.

The chain recombines TRBV5-1 with TRBJ1-6; the match to TRBD1 covers 9 bases. V lost 4 bases to trimming and J lost 7 bases; unmatched junction nucleotides: 9. Germline values: CDR1 SGHRS, CDR2 YFSETQ. The CDR3 runs to 16 residues. The CDR3 sequence is CASSPREDRGNSPLHF. CDR3 coding DNA: TGCGCCAGCAGCCCTCGGGAGGACAGGGGAAATTCACCCCTCCACTTT.

This clonotype was seen many times. The rearrangement joins TRBV20-1 to TRBJ1-1; the D is unclear. Germline V CDR1 and CDR2: DFQATT, SNEGSKA (reference sequence). There are 12 residues in the CDR3. The V and J ends lost 6 bases and 3 bases respectively, with 11 bases between them. Here the CDR3 DNA reads TGCAGTGCGCTGGTAACTTACACTGAAGCTTTCTTT. It specifies CSALVTYTEAFF.

The CDR3 region is CASSEVQGMNTEAFF. Written as DNA, the CDR3 is TGTGCCAGCAGTGAAGTTCAGGGGATGAACACTGAAGCTTTCTTT. The genes are TRBV25-1 and TRBJ1-1; the D gene is possibly TRBD1 (6 bases). This CDR3 contains 15 residues. Germline CDR1 and CDR2: MGHDK and SYGVNS. Trimming removed 2 bases from V and 0 bases from J, with 10 bases in between. Together with reference TRBV25-1 and TRBJ1-1, the CDR3 gives the full variable domain: EADIYQTPRYLVIGTGKKITLECSQTMGHDKMYWYQQDPGMELHLIHYSYGVNSTEKGDLSSESTVSRIRTEHFPLTLESARPSHTSQYLCASSEVQGMNTEAFFGQGTRLTVV.

This clonotype was seen more than once but under ten times. The chain joins TRBV7-2 to TRBJ2-5; 8 nucleotides line up with TRBD1. Per germline, CDR1 SGHTA and CDR2 FQGNSA. The CDR3 consists of 17 residues. The J segment lost 2 bases and the V segment lost 5 bases, leaving 13 bases of the junction unmatched. CDR3 loop: CASSPPQRTGWQETQYF. In nucleotides, the CDR3 is TGTGCCAGCAGCCCCCCTCAAAGGACAGGGTGGCAAGAGACCCAGTACTTC.

This clonotype was observed many times. This sequence joins TRBV29-1 and TRBJ1-3, with D hard to call. V was trimmed by 2 bases and J by 3 bases, leaving 8 bases between them. Germline V gene data show CDR1 as SQVTM and CDR2 as ANQGSEA. The CDR3 is 13 residues long. CDR3 in amino acids: CSVEFLSGNTIYF. The DNA for the CDR3 is TGCAGCGTTGAATTCTTGAGTGGAAACACCATATATTTT.

This clonotype was seen many times. The chain employs TRBV20-1 and TRBJ2-1; D is perhaps TRBD1 (6 bases). The CDR3 spans 13 residues. Per germline, CDR1 DFQATT and CDR2 SNEGSKA (reference sequence). V lost 4 bases, J lost 6 bases, and 13 bases lay in between. For the CDR3, the DNA is TGCAGTGCTAAAGGGACAATCATCAATGAGCAGTTCTTC. This sequence encodes CSAKGTIINEQFF.

The rearrangement uses TRBV7-9 and TRBJ2-5; D not certain. CDR3 size: 14 residues. V shed 6 bases and J shed 3 bases, with 14 bases lying between them. In germline, CDR1 is SEHNR, CDR2 FQNEAQ (reference sequence). The CDR3 sequence is CASSSTDGKETQYF. Written as DNA, the CDR3 is TGTGCCAGCAGTTCGACCGACGGAAAAGAGACCCAGTACTTC.

This clonotype was seen a few times. J is TRBJ2-3 and V is TRBV12-5; 7 bases are shared with TRBD2. Germline V gives CDR1 LGHNT, CDR2 FRNRAP. This CDR3 contains 13 residues. V was clipped by 6 bases and J by 6 bases; unmatched bases: 6. Here the CDR3 reads CASGSGTQDTQYF. Here the CDR3 DNA reads TGTGCTAGTGGGAGCGGGACCCAGGATACGCAGTATTTT.

This clonotype was picked up a small number of times. The chain links TRBV5-5 to TRBJ2-5; 12 bases are shared with TRBD2. Trimming cost V 5 bases and J 5 bases; bases outside gene matches: 7. The length of the CDR3 is 15 residues. CDR1 and CDR2 from the germline V gene are SGHKS and YYEKEE (reference sequence). DNA for the CDR3: TGTGCCAGCAGTATAGGACTAGCGGGACGGGAGACCCAGTACTTC. As protein: CASSIGLAGRETQYF.

The V and J genes are TRBV10-2 and TRBJ2-5, with D tentatively TRBD1 (6 bases). The CDR3 contains 14 residues. The V end lost 2 bases, the J end lost 4 bases, and 11 bases lay between the germline ends. Germline V lookup: CDR1 WSHSY, CDR2 SAAADI. In DNA form, the CDR3 reads TGCGCCAGCAGTGAGGTGGACAGACGAGAGACCCAGTACTTC. Its translation is CASSEVDRRETQYF.

This chain links TRBV27 with TRBJ2-3; D possibly corresponds to TRBD2 (6 bases). Deletions cut 1 base from V and 7 bases from J, with 15 bases between. CDR3 size: 15 residues. CDR1 and CDR2 (germline): MNHEY, SMNVEV (reference sequence). Here the CDR3 DNA reads TGTGCCAGCAGTTTATTGGACGGGGGAGCATATACGCAGTATTTT. Encoded protein: CASSLLDGGAYTQYF.

This clonotype was observed a few times. The V and J genes are TRBV20-1 and TRBJ1-2; D is perhaps TRBD1 (5 bases). Germline CDR1 reads DFQATT; CDR2 reads SNEGSKA (reference sequence). The V and J ends lost 1 base and 0 bases respectively, with 15 bases between them. The CDR3 has 16 amino acids. Written as DNA, the CDR3 is TGCAGTGCTAGAGCCCGGCGGCAGGGCGCTAACTATGGCTACACCTTC. Translation gives CSARARRQGANYGYTF.

The V and J genes are TRBV12-3 or TRBV12-4 and TRBJ1-3; maybe TRBD1 (5 bases). V was shortened by 6 bases and J by 0 bases, with 12 bases between the two germline ends. This CDR3 has 15 residues. CDR3 sequence reads: CASRAQGLSGNTIYF. CDR3 DNA sequence: TGTGCCAGCAGGGCGCAGGGCCTCTCTGGAAACACCATATATTTT.